This T cell receptor beta chain stems from a study of vaccination effects on CD4 cells after COVID-19. Per germline, CDR1 SGHAT and CDR2 FQNNGV. The CDR3 loop spans 15 amino acids. Trimming left V 4 bases short and J 0 bases short, with 10 bases between. Worth noting for this clone: What it binds is unknown.

The assay was immunoSEQ multiplex PCR, and TCRdb's table has in-frame clones only and misses some. The table records 65,000 to 90,000 clones, 65% to 80% of them present only once. Researchers isolated CD4+ T cells once about 11 days of culture had elapsed. The participants, recipients of two vaccine doses, got either BNT162b2 or mRNA-1273. The clonotype originates from a human donor who received a COVID-19 vaccine. The chain carries TRBV11-2 and TRBJ1-3, with D hard to call. The sample consisted of CD4+ T cells from PBMCs cultured without peptide, taken after COVID-19 vaccination. CDR3 residues: CASSSMSYSGNTIYF. DNA for the CDR3: TGTGCCAGCAGCTCAATGTCTTACTCTGGAAACACCATATATTTT.